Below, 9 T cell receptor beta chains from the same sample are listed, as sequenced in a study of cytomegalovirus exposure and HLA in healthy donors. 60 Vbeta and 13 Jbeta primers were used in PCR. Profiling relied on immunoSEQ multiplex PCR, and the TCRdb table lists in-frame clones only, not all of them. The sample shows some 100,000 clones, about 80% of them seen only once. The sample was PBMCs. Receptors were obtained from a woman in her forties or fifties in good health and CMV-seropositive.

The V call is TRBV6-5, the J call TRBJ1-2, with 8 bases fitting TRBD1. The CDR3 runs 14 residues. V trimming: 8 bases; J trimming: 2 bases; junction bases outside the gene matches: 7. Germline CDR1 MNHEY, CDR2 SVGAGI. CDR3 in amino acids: CASWTGRLNYGYTF. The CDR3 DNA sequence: TGTGCCAGCTGGACAGGGCGTCTGAACTATGGCTACACCTTC.

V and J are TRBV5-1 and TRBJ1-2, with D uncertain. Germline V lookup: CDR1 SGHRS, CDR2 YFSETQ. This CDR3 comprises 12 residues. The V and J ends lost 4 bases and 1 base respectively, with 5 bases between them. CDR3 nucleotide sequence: TGCGCCAGCAGCGAGGTTAACTATGGCTACACCTTC. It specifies CASSEVNYGYTF.

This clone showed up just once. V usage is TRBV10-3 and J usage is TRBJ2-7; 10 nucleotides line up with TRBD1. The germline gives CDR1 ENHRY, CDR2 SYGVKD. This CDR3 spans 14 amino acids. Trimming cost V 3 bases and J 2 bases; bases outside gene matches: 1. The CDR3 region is CAISDGQGAYEQYF. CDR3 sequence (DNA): TGTGCCATCAGTGATGGACAGGGGGCCTACGAGCAGTACTTC.

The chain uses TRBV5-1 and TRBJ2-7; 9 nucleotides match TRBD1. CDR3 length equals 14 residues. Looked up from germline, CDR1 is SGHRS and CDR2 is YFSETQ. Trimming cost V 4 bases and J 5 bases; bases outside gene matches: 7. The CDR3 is CASSPGDRVNEQYF. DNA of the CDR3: TGCGCCAGCAGCCCCGGGGACAGGGTGAACGAGCAGTACTTC.

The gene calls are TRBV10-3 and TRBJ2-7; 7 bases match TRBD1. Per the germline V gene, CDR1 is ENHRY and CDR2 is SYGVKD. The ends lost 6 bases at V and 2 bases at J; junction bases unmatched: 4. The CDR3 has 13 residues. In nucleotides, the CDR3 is TGTGCCATCAGGATAGACAGGGCCTACGAGCAGTACTTC. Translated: CAIRIDRAYEQYF.

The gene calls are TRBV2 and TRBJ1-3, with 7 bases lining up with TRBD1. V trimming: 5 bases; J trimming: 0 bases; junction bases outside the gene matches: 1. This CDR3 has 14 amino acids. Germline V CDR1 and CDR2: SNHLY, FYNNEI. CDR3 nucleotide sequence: TGTGCCAGCAGTAGGGACAGCTCTGGAAACACCATATATTTT. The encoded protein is CASSRDSSGNTIYF.

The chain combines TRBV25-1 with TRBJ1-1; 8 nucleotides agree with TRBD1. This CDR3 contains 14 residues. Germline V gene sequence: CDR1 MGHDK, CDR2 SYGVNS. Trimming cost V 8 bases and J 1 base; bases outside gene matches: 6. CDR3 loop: CASGAGTGNTEAFF. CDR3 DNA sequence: TGTGCCAGCGGAGCCGGGACAGGGAACACTGAAGCTTTCTTT. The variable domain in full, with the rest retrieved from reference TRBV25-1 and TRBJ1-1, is EADIYQTPRYLVIGTGKKITLECSQTMGHDKMYWYQQDPGMELHLIHYSYGVNSTEKGDLSSESTVSRIRTEHFPLTLESARPSHTSQYLCASGAGTGNTEAFFGQGTRLTVV.

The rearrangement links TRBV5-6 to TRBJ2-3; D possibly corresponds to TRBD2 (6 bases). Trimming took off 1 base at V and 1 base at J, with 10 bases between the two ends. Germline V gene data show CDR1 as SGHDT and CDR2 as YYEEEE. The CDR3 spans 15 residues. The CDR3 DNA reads TGTGCCAGCAGCTTGAGACTAGTACGCACAGATACGCAGTATTTT. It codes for CASSLRLVRTDTQYF.

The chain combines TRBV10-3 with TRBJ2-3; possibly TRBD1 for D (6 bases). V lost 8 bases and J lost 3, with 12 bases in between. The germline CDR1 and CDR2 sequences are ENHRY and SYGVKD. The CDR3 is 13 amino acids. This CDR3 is CAIGGRTTDTQYF. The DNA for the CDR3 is TGTGCCATCGGGGGCAGGACAACAGATACGCAGTATTTT.